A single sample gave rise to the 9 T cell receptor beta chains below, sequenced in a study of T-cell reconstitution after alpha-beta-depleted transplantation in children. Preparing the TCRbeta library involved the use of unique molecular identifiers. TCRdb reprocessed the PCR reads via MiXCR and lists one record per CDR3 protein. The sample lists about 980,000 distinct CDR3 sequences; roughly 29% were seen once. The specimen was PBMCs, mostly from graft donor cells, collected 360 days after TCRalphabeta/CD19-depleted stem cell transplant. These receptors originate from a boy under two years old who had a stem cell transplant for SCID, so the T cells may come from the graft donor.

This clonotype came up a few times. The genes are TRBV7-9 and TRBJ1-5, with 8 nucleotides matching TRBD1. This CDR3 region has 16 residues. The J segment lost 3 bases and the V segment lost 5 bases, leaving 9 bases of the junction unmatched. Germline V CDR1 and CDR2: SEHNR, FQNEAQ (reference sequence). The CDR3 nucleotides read TGTGCCAGCAGCGGAGCCGGGACAGGTACCAATCAGCCCCAGCATTTT. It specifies CASSGAGTGTNQPQHF.

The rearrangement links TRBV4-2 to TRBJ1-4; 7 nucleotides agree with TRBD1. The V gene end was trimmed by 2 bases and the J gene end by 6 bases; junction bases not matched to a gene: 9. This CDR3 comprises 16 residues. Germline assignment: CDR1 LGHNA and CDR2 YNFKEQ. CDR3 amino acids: CASSQFSRGRDEKLFF. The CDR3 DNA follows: TGTGCCAGCAGCCAATTCTCAAGGGGGCGCGATGAAAAACTGTTTTTT.

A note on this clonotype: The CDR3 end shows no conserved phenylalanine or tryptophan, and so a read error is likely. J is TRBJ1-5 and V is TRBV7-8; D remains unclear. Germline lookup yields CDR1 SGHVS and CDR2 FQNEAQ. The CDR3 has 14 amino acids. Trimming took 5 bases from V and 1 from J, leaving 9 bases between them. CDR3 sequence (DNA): TGTGCCAGCAGCGCAAGGAAGAGCAATCAGCCCCAGCATTAT. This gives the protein CASSARKSNQPQHY.

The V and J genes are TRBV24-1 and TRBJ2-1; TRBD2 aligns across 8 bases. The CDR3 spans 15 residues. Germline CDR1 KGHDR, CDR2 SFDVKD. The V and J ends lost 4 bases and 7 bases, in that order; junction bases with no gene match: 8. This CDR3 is CATSDLWTSPNEQFF. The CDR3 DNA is TGTGCCACCAGTGACCTTTGGACTAGCCCTAATGAGCAGTTCTTC.

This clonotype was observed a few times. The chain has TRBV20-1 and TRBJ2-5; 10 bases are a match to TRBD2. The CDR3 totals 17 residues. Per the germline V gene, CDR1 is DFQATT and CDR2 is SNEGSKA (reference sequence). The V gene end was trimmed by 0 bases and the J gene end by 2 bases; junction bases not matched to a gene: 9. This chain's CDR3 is CSARDLNSGGIQETQYF. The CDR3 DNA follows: TGCAGTGCTAGAGATCTAAATAGCGGGGGGATTCAAGAGACCCAGTACTTC.

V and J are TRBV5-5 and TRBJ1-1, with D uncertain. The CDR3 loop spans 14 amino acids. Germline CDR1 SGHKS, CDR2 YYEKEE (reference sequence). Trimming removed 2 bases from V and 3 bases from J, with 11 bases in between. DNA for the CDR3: TGTGCCAGCAGCTTATGGGAGTGGGACACTGAAGCTTTCTTT. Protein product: CASSLWEWDTEAFF. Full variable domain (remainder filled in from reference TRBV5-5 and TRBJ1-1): DAGVTQSPTHLIKTRGQQVTLRCSPISGHKSVSWYQQVLGQGPQFIFQYYEKEERGRGNFPDRFSARQFPNYSSELNVNALLLGDSALYLCASSLWEWDTEAFFGQGTRLTVV.

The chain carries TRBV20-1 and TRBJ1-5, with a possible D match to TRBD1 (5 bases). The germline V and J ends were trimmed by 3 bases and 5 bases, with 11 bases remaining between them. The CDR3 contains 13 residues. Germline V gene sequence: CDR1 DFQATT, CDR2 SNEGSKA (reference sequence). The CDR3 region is CSASFQGDQPQHF. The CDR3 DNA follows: TGCAGTGCTAGTTTTCAGGGTGATCAGCCCCAGCATTTT.

In DNA, the CDR3 is TGTGCCAGCAGCCAGGACGGTTTCATGGTAGAGCAGTACTTC. Its translation is CASSQDGFMVEQYF. This chain links TRBV7-2 with TRBJ2-7; D gene unclear. Germline CDR1 reads SGHTA; CDR2 reads FQGNSA. Trimming cost V 5 bases and J 7 bases, with 18 bases left between them. The CDR3 loop spans 14 amino acids.

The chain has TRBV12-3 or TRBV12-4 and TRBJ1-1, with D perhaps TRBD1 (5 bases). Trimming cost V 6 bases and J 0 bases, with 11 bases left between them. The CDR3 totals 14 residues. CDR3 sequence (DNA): TGTGCCAGCAGGTCCGGGGACCTGAACACTGAAGCTTTCTTT. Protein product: CASRSGDLNTEAFF.